These T cell receptor beta chains were read from a single sample in a study of OX40 agonist ivuxolimab in advanced cancers. The table came from immunoSEQ multiplex PCR; TCRdb's copy has only in-frame clones and leaves some out. Among around 20,000 clones listed, roughly 86% were seen once. Sequenced here: CD4+ or CD8+ T cells sorted from blood, sampled in a trial of the OX40 agonist ivuxolimab. The receptors shown here come from an adult with an advanced solid tumor such as melanoma, head and neck, liver or kidney cancer. Each CDR3 is given with its conserved first and last residue. Fields, in order: J gene, CDR3 length, V gene, CDR3 protein.

TRBJ1-1	13	TRBV28	CASSLSRGPEAFF
TRBJ1-6	12	TRBV11-2	CASSSQGYPLHF
TRBJ1-2	13	TRBV2	CAIGQILNYGYTF
TRBJ2-7	14	TRBV6-1	CASSGGAGGREQYF
TRBJ2-2	13	TRBV6-4	CASSDRDTGELFF
TRBJ2-7	16	TRBV4-3	CASSQDVGSFLGEQYF
TRBJ1-2	14	TRBV12-1	CASSPRRPPMGYTF
TRBJ2-7	17	TRBV4-3	CASSQEVEGVVIYEQYF
TRBJ1-6	15	TRBV19	CASGLGQNYNSPLHF
TRBJ1-5	14	TRBV27	CASSFRQGGQPQHF
TRBJ2-7	14	TRBV28	CASSLELLGYEQYF
TRBJ2-7	15	TRBV5-1	CASSLGQGALYEQYF
TRBJ2-7	16	TRBV4-3	CASSQGHSRPGYEQYF
TRBJ2-7	13	TRBV30	CAWRWGPTYEQYF
TRBJ2-7	13	TRBV12-1	CASSDGTFFEQYF
TRBJ2-5	13	TRBV7-9	CASSPSGGPEQYF
TRBJ2-7	11	TRBV5-1	CASSLYYEQYF
TRBJ1-1	15	TRBV7-6	CASSPGQGLESEAFF
TRBJ2-5	15	TRBV7-3	CASSPGQGAQETQYF
TRBJ2-1	12	TRBV11-2	CASSDQYNEQFF
TRBJ2-2	14	TRBV15	CATEGGAGAGELFF
TRBJ2-2	18	TRBV28	CASSPQPTSGGDTGELFF
TRBJ1-4	12	TRBV30	CAWGDINEKLFF
TRBJ2-5	15	TRBV7-2	CASSLGPGGQETQYF
TRBJ1-5	19	TRBV5-6	CASSTGDRGDLVGNQPQHF
TRBJ1-2	14	TRBV7-8	CASSSGRGGYGYTF